One and the same sample provided the 10 T cell receptor beta chains below, sequenced in a study of CXCR3-negative and CXCR3-positive naive CD8 T cells (dated by TCRdb to between 2018 and 2020). Sequencing instrument: NextSeq 550. The Human TCR Profiling Kit (MiLaboratory) was used to make UMI-labeled 5' RACE TRB cDNA libraries. TCRdb reprocessed the reads into one record per CDR3 protein sequence, lacking DNA. This sample's table lists 50,000 to 65,000 distinct CDR3 sequences. Jointly, the top ten make up around 1.5% of the sample. The specimen sequenced was naive CXCR3- CD8+ T cells from blood. The cell subset or site label on this specimen signifies: CD45RO-CCR7+CD27+CD95- naive CD8+ T cells lacking CXCR3 (TNR3-). These receptors were obtained from a human donor in good health. Some clones in this sample may be carry-over from other donors' samples.

This CDR3 is CASSYSSSVGRWDQPQHF. The chain links TRBV6-6 to TRBJ1-5; TCRdb lists TRBD1, though no DNA is available to test this call. Germline V CDR1 and CDR2: MNHNY, SVGAGI (reference sequence). The CDR3 sequence is 18 residues long.

This chain links TRBV15 with TRBJ2-1; TCRdb outputs TRBD1, but without DNA this stays unchecked. This CDR3 region has 13 residues. Germline V lookup: CDR1 LNHNV, CDR2 YYDKDF (reference sequence). CDR3 loop: CATQRGGPHEQFF.

The chain recombines TRBV6-2 or TRBV6-3 with TRBJ2-5; the D gene TCRdb calls, TRBD2, cannot be checked with no DNA. This CDR3 region has 15 residues. The germline gives CDR1 MNHEY, CDR2 SVGEGT. The CDR3 here is CASSPQRENGETQYF.

The J gene is TRBJ2-2, the V gene TRBV7-9; TCRdb's D gene call, TRBD1, goes unchecked for lack of DNA. Germline CDR1 and CDR2: SEHNR and FQNEAQ (reference sequence). The CDR3 runs to 16 residues. This CDR3 reads CASSLSDRGHTGELFF.

The chain has TRBV20-1 and TRBJ2-3; TCRdb's D gene call, TRBD1, goes unchecked for lack of DNA. Per the germline V gene, CDR1 is DFQATT and CDR2 is SNEGSKA (reference sequence). This CDR3 region has 15 residues. CDR3 residues: CSARKDSASTDTQYF.

This CDR3 reads CASSLASSGRGTYEQYF. The chain links TRBV7-9 to TRBJ2-7; TCRdb indicates TRBD2, and absent DNA this call remains unverified. Germline assignment: CDR1 SEHNR and CDR2 FQNEAQ (reference sequence). The CDR3 is 17 residues long. The variable domain in full, completed from reference TRBV7-9 and TRBJ2-7, reads DTGVSQNPRHKITKRGQNVTFRCDPISEHNRLYWYRQTLGQGPEFLTYFQNEAQLEKSRLLSDRFSAERPKGSFSTLEIQRTEQGDSAMYLCASSLASSGRGTYEQYFGPGTRLTVT.

The chain couples TRBV25-1 to TRBJ1-1; TCRdb gives TRBD1 as the D gene, but with no DNA this cannot be confirmed. CDR1 is MGHDK and CDR2 is SYGVNS in the germline V gene. The CDR3 has 13 residues. Here the CDR3 reads CASSEEETVRAFF.

The chain recombines TRBV28 with TRBJ2-4; absent DNA, TCRdb's TRBD1 call cannot be checked. The CDR3 loop spans 17 amino acids. CDR1 MDHEN and CDR2 SYDVKM come from the germline V gene. The CDR3 loop is CASSPTGRISIGNIQYF.

The chain carries TRBV7-6 and TRBJ2-7; TCRdb's D call of TRBD1 is untestable without DNA. The CDR3 runs 12 residues. Germline CDR1 and CDR2: SGHVS and FNYEAQ. The CDR3 protein is CASGQGANEQYF.

The rearrangement uses TRBV2 and TRBJ2-4. Germline V gene sequence: CDR1 SNHLY, CDR2 FYNNEI. The CDR3 has 15 amino acids. The CDR3 loop reads CASSEKGLAINIQYF.